These 20 T cell receptor beta chains came from one sample sequenced in a study of Ad26.COV2.S vaccination and SARS-CoV-2 variants. Produced via immunoSEQ multiplex PCR; TCRdb's table is partial and in-frame only. The sample comprises about 180,000 clones, about 83% of which are singletons, and less than 6% rests with the top ten. Specimen: peripheral blood, collected after recovery from COVID-19. All receptors come from a human donor who had recovered from COVID-19.

As to this clone: The sample has other DNA sequences that encode this CDR3 too. V gene TRBV27 combines with J gene TRBJ2-2, with TRBD2 matching over 8 bases. Unmatched junction bases numbered 10, after V lost 5 bases and J lost 8 bases. Germline-derived CDR1 and CDR2 are MNHEY and SMNVEV (reference sequence). The CDR3 runs to 15 residues. Written as DNA, the CDR3 is TGTGCCAGCAGTGCCTTGCCGGGGGGGCGGGGGGAGCTGTTTTTT. As protein: CASSALPGGRGELFF.

This clone was recorded once. V usage is TRBV6-5 and J usage is TRBJ1-4; the D gene is possibly TRBD1 (5 bases). Germline CDR1 and CDR2: MNHEY and SVGAGI. The CDR3 covers 14 residues. V was shortened by 5 bases and J by 5 bases, with 12 bases between the two germline ends. CDR3 in amino acids: CASSPDRQNEKLFF. The CDR3 nucleotides are TGTGCCAGCAGTCCCGACAGACAGAATGAAAAACTGTTTTTT.

This chain joins TRBV15 and TRBJ2-7, with unresolved D. V lost 0 bases, J lost 1 base, and 4 bases lay in between. The CDR3 runs to 13 residues. Germline-derived CDR1 and CDR2 are LNHNV and YYDKDF (reference sequence). Here the CDR3 reads CATSRDPSYEQYF. The CDR3 DNA reads as TGTGCCACCAGCAGAGATCCTTCCTACGAGCAGTACTTC.

V and J are TRBV5-1 and TRBJ2-1; 8 positions agree with TRBD2. Trimming took 1 base from V and 4 from J; bases not matched to a gene: 4. This CDR3 comprises 15 residues. Germline CDR1 reads SGHRS; CDR2 reads YFSETQ. The CDR3 nucleotides read TGCGCCAGCAGCTTGACGGGACTAGAATACAATGAGCAGTTCTTC. Protein product: CASSLTGLEYNEQFF.

V and J are TRBV9 and TRBJ2-3; 7 bases map to TRBD2. Looked up from germline, CDR1 is SGDLS and CDR2 is YYNGEE. This CDR3 spans 15 amino acids. V dropped 0 bases and J dropped 5; count of bases not matched to a gene: 6. Here the CDR3 DNA reads TGTGCCAGCAGCGTAGGCCCACTAGCGCAAGATACGCAGTATTTT. It encodes CASSVGPLAQDTQYF.

The V gene is TRBV7-2, the J gene TRBJ2-7; 7 positions agree with TRBD2. CDR1 is SGHTA and CDR2 is FQGNSA in the germline V gene. The junction had 13 bases not matched to a gene; V was cut back by 4 bases and J by 7 bases. The CDR3 sequence is 15 residues long. CDR3 DNA sequence: TGTGCCAGCAGCTCCCCCCCGGCGGGGGTAAGGGAGCAGTACTTC. Amino acids: CASSSPPAGVREQYF.

The V gene is TRBV11-2, the J gene TRBJ1-4, with 11 bases matching TRBD1. CDR3 size: 14 residues. After removal of 5 bases from V and 8 bases from J, the junction contained 4 bases not matched to a gene. Germline V lookup: CDR1 SGHAT, CDR2 FQNNGV. The CDR3 loop reads CASSPDRGREKLFF. The CDR3 DNA sequence: TGTGCCAGCAGCCCGGACAGGGGGCGGGAAAAACTGTTTTTT.

J is TRBJ2-3 and V is TRBV5-4, with TRBD1 matching over 8 bases. This CDR3 region has 15 residues. The trim removed 4 bases at V and 3 bases at J, leaving 7 bases unmatched. CDR1 and CDR2 (germline): SGHNT, YYREEE (reference sequence). The CDR3 spells CASSGRDRTTDTQYF. In DNA, the CDR3 is TGTGCCAGCAGCGGCCGGGACAGGACGACAGATACGCAGTATTTT.

V gene TRBV5-6 combines with J gene TRBJ2-5, with TRBD2 identical over 13 bases. Trimming took 4 bases from V and 5 from J; bases not matched to a gene: 5. CDR3 length: 15 amino acids. From germline, CDR1 is SGHDT and CDR2 YYEEEE. The CDR3 protein is CASSGGLAGAETQYF. CDR3 bases: TGTGCCAGCAGCGGCGGACTAGCGGGAGCGGAGACCCAGTACTTC.

The chain uses TRBV4-1 and TRBJ1-4; the match to TRBD1 covers 9 bases. The CDR3 is 15 residues long. V lost 2 bases, J lost 7 bases, and 5 bases stayed unmatched. CDR1 and CDR2 from the germline V gene are MGHRA and YSYEKL. The CDR3 region is CASSQLGQGGEKLFF. The CDR3 DNA sequence: TGCGCCAGCAGCCAACTGGGACAGGGAGGTGAAAAACTGTTTTTT.

This clone turned up a few times. As DNA, the CDR3 is TGTGCCAGTCGGGTCGGGACTGGCTACAATGAGCAGTTCTTC. Its translation is CASRVGTGYNEQFF. The V and J genes are TRBV27 and TRBJ2-1; D might be TRBD2 (6 bases). In germline, CDR1 is MNHEY, CDR2 SMNVEV (reference sequence). V lost 9 bases and J 3 bases, leaving 15 bases between the germline ends. The CDR3 has 14 amino acids.

This chain connects TRBV14 to TRBJ2-1, with a possible D match to TRBD1 (6 bases). CDR3 length equals 16 residues. CDR1 SGHDN and CDR2 FVKESK come from the germline V gene. The V gene lost 0 bases and the J gene lost 3 bases, with 12 bases spanning the gap. CDR3 sequence: CASSQEWAGVYNEQFF. The CDR3 coding sequence is TGTGCCAGCAGCCAAGAATGGGCAGGGGTCTACAATGAGCAGTTCTTC.

The rearrangement joins TRBV6-5 to TRBJ1-1; TRBD1 is a possible D gene (5 bases). Germline V CDR1 and CDR2: MNHEY, SVGAGI. The ends were cut back, 3 bases at V and 0 bases at J, with 8 bases in the middle. The CDR3 sequence is 14 residues long. Here the CDR3 DNA reads TGTGCCAGCAGTTATGGGGACTTGAACACTGAAGCTTTCTTT. Residues: CASSYGDLNTEAFF.

The rearrangement links TRBV27 to TRBJ2-1, with 7 bases fitting TRBD1. The length of the CDR3 is 17 residues. Unmatched junction bases numbered 14, after V lost 2 bases and J lost 7 bases. The V gene's germline CDR1 is MNHEY and CDR2 SMNVEV (reference sequence). The CDR3 DNA follows: TGTGCCAGCAGTTTAATCGGCTTTGGGACAGTAAATAATGAGCAGTTCTTC. Amino acids: CASSLIGFGTVNNEQFF.

J is TRBJ2-1 and V is TRBV4-2, with 10 bases identical to TRBD2. This CDR3 region has 16 residues. J lost 4 bases, V lost 0 bases, and 3 bases had no gene match. Germline values: CDR1 LGHNA, CDR2 YNFKEQ. CDR3 coding DNA: TGTGCCAGCAGCCAAGACAGGACTAGCGGTTACAATGAGCAGTTCTTC. As protein: CASSQDRTSGYNEQFF.

The gene calls are TRBV7-6 and TRBJ2-5, with 9 nucleotides matching TRBD2. The CDR3 covers 16 residues. Germline CDR1 and CDR2: SGHVS and FNYEAQ. V dropped 1 base and J dropped 5; count of bases not matched to a gene: 8. The chain's CDR3 is CASSLDTAGGVETQYF. Here the CDR3 DNA reads TGTGCCAGCAGCTTAGATACTGCGGGGGGGGTGGAGACCCAGTACTTC.

CDR3 DNA sequence: TGTGCCAGCAGCCGGGTGGGAAGGGGTTTTTGGGCGGGGAACACCTACGAGCAGTACTTC. It is translated as CASSRVGRGFWAGNTYEQYF. The chain carries TRBV3-1 (or the pseudogene TRBV3-2) and TRBJ2-7; a weak D match, TRBD2 (6 bases). V lost 4 bases and J 2 bases, leaving 30 bases between the germline ends. The CDR3 totals 20 residues. CDR1 is LGHDT and CDR2 is YNNKEL in the germline V gene (reference sequence).

The chain is built from TRBV9 and TRBJ2-7; 12 bases are shared with TRBD1. CDR1 and CDR2 from the germline V gene are SGDLS and YYNGEE. The CDR3 contains 14 residues. J lost 6 bases, V lost 3 bases, and 4 bases had no gene match. This CDR3 is CASSAGTGGAEQYF. CDR3 sequence (DNA): TGTGCCAGCAGCGCCGGGACAGGGGGCGCCGAGCAGTACTTC.

The chain is built from TRBV6-5 and TRBJ2-1; no clear D gene. Trimming took 4 bases from V and 0 from J, leaving 10 bases between them. The CDR3 contains 15 residues. Germline assignment: CDR1 MNHEY and CDR2 SVGAGI. CDR3 amino acids: CASSLRSFSYNEQFF. The CDR3 nucleotides read TGTGCCAGCAGTTTGCGTAGTTTCTCCTACAATGAGCAGTTCTTC.

The chain employs TRBV6-6 and TRBJ1-1; no clear D. CDR3 size: 13 residues. CDR1 and CDR2 from the germline V gene are MNHNY and SVGAGI (reference sequence). With 4 bases removed from V and 6 bases from J, the gap between germline ends came to 12 bases. DNA for the CDR3: TGTGCCAGCAGTTCCTCCGACGGAGCTGAAGCTTTCTTT. This codes for CASSSSDGAEAFF.